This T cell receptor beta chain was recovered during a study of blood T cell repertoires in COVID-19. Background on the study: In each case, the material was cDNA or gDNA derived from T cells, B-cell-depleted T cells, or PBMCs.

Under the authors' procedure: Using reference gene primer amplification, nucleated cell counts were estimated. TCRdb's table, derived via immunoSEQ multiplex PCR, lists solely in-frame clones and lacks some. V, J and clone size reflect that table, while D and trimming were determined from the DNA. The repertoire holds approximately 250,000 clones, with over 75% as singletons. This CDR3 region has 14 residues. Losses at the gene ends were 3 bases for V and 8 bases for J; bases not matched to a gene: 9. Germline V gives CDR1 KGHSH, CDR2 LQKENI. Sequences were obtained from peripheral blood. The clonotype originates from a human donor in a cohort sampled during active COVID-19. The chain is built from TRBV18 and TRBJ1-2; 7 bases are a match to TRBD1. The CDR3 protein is CASSPQGDYWGYTF. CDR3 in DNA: TGTGCCAGCTCACCGCAGGGGGATTACTGGGGCTACACCTTC. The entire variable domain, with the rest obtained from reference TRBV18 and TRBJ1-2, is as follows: NAGVMQNPRHLVRRRGQEARLRCSPMKGHSHVYWYRQLPEEGLKFMVYLQKENIIDESGMPKERFSAEFPKEGPSILRIQQVVRGDSAAYFCASSPQGDYWGYTFGSGTRLTVV.